These 9 T cell receptor beta chains originate from one sample sequenced in a study of blood T cell repertoires in COVID-19. Sequencing used immunoSEQ multiplex PCR; TCRdb keeps in-frame clones, though not all of them. The sample records 93,000 or so clones, about 85% being singletons. Sequencing input: peripheral blood. Every receptor here comes from a man aged 50-60 years in a cohort sampled during active COVID-19.

This clone came up once. This sequence joins TRBV18 and TRBJ1-1, with a tentative D call TRBD1 (5 bases). This CDR3 is built from 14 residues. Germline V lookup: CDR1 KGHSH, CDR2 LQKENI. Trimming removed 3 bases from V and 0 bases from J, with 8 bases in between. The CDR3 DNA reads as TGTGCCAGCTCACCGGGGCTCATGAACACTGAAGCTTTCTTT. Translated: CASSPGLMNTEAFF.

The V call is TRBV12-3 or TRBV12-4, the J call TRBJ1-5; TRBD1 matches 10 bases. V shed 8 bases and J 6 bases; nucleotides not matched to a gene: 4. The CDR3 runs 13 residues. The CDR3 sequence: CASGQGGGQPQHF. DNA of the CDR3: TGTGCCAGCGGACAGGGGGGCGGTCAGCCCCAGCATTTT.

This clone was counted once. This chain joins TRBV28 and TRBJ2-4; D possibly corresponds to TRBD1 (6 bases). Germline V gives CDR1 MDHEN, CDR2 SYDVKM. V was shortened by 3 bases and J by 0 bases, with 12 bases between the two germline ends. This CDR3 is built from 16 residues. Here the CDR3 reads CASSFQGNRAKNIQYF. The CDR3 DNA reads TGTGCCAGCAGTTTTCAGGGGAATAGAGCCAAAAACATTCAGTACTTC.

This clone showed up just once. This rearrangement joins TRBV2 to TRBJ2-2; D is perhaps TRBD1 (6 bases). CDR3 size: 13 residues. Germline CDR1 reads SNHLY; CDR2 reads FYNNEI. Trimming took 6 bases from V and 5 from J, leaving 10 bases between them. This CDR3 reads CASRGQMTGELFF. CDR3 coding DNA: TGTGCCAGCAGAGGACAGATGACCGGGGAGCTGTTTTTT.

This clone was found a few times. The chain links TRBV9 to TRBJ2-1; the match to TRBD2 covers 7 bases. The CDR3 consists of 14 residues. V shed 4 bases and J 5 bases; nucleotides not matched to a gene: 6. Germline CDR1 is SGDLS and CDR2 is YYNGEE. CDR3 DNA: TGTGCCAGCAGCCCCTTGGGGGGGGACAATGAGCAGTTCTTC. It is translated as CASSPLGGDNEQFF.

This clone was counted once. CDR3 amino acids: CASSLTGAAPLHF. The CDR3 nucleotides read TGTGCCAGCAGTCTTACAGGGGCCGCACCCCTCCACTTT. V gene TRBV12-3 or TRBV12-4 combines with J gene TRBJ1-6, with 7 bases lining up with TRBD1. This CDR3 contains 13 residues. With V trimmed by 5 bases and J by 11 bases, 6 bases remained unmatched.

The chain has TRBV5-1 and TRBJ2-2; 7 bases fit TRBD2. Germline values: CDR1 SGHRS, CDR2 YFSETQ. This CDR3 has 15 residues. V was pared by 0 bases and J by 6 bases, with 5 bases of the junction left unmatched. CDR3 bases: TGCGCCAGCAGCTTGGCTCGGACTAGAGCCGGGGAGCTGTTTTTT. Translated, it gives CASSLARTRAGELFF.

The chain's CDR3 is CASSLYGGGSDEQYF. CDR3 DNA: TGTGCCAGCAGCCTCTACGGCGGGGGTAGCGACGAGCAGTACTTC. The chain carries TRBV7-9 and TRBJ2-7, with 7 positions matching TRBD2. Per the germline V gene, CDR1 is SEHNR and CDR2 is FQNEAQ (reference sequence). The J segment lost 5 bases and the V segment lost 5 bases, leaving 12 bases of the junction unmatched. This CDR3 comprises 15 residues.

V usage is TRBV4-3 and J usage is TRBJ1-6, with a possible D match to TRBD1 (5 bases). CDR3 length: 14 residues. The V end was cut by 0 bases, the J end by 6 bases, with 6 bases between. Germline assignment: CDR1 LGHNA and CDR2 YSLEER. CDR3 amino acids: CASSQDRVNSPLHF. CDR3 coding DNA: TGCGCCAGCAGCCAAGACAGGGTTAATTCACCCCTCCACTTT.